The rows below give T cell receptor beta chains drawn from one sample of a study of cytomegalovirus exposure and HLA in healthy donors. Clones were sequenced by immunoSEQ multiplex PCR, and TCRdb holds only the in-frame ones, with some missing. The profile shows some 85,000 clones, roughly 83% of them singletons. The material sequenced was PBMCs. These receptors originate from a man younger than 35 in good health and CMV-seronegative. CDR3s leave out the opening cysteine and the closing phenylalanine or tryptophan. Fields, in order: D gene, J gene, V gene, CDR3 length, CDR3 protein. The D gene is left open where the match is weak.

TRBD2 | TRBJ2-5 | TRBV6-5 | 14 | ASSYWPSGYQETQY
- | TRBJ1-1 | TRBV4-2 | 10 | ASSHRGSQAF
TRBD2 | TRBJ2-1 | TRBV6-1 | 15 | ASSVRTSGRVYNEQF
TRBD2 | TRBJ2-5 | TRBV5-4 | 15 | ASSLAKLAGLQETQY
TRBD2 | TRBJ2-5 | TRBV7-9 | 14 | ASSSPGTRYRETQY
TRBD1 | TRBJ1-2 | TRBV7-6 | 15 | ASSLGDRGQWGYGYT
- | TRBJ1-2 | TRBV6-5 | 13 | ASSPDRIANYGYT
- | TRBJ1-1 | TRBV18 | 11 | ASSHRETTEAF
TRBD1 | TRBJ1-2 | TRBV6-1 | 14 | ASRERPGQGARGYT
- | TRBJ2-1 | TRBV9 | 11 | ASSVAGYNEQF
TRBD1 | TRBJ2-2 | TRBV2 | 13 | ASNNGQGAAGELF
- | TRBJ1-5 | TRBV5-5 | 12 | ASSPWDIAQPQH
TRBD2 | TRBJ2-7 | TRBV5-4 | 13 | ASSLGLAGTYEQY
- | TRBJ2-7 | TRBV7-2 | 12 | ASSLAPGTYEQY
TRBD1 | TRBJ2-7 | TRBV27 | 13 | ASSLPGTGTYEQY
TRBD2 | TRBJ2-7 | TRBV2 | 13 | ASSGLAVPPYEQY
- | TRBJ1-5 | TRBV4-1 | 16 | ASSQEPGQGYSNQPQH
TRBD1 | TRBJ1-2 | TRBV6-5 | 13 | ASSPQGAPLDGYT
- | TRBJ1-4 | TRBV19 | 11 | ASSITGSEKLF
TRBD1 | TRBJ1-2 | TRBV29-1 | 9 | SAIDRGGYT
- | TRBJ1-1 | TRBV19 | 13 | ASSQYQGSNTEAF
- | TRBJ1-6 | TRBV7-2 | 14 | ASSLGPQGGDSPLH
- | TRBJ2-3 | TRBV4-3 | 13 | ASSQEGSDSDTQY
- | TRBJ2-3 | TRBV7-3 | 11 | ASSLNGPGAQY
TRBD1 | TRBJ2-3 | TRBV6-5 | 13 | ASSYRSTGADTQY
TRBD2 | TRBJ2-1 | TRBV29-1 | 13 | TPRGTSGTNNEQF
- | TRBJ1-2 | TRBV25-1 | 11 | ASSDISRTGYT
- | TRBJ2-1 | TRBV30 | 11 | AWSATPYNEQF
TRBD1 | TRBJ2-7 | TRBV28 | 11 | ASSDRVTYEQY
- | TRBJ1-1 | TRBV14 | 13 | ASSFYQGLNTEAF
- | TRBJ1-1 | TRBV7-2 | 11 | ASSFGTRTEAF
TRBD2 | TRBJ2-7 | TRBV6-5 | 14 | ASSYPSGRASYEQY
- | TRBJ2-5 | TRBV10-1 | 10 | ASSELGETQY
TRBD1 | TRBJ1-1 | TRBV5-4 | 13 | ASNINRGMNTEAF
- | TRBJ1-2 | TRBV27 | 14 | ASSLARASANYGYT
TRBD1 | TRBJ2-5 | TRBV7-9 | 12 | ASSFLDRGETQY
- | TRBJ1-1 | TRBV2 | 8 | ASIVAEAF
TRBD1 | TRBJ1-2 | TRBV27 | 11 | ASSLGTGRGYT
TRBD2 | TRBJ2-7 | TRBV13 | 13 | ASSWGSGSSYEQY
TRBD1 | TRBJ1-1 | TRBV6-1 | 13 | ASSEVTGGYTEAF